The TCR beta chain described here comes from a study of vaccination and CD4 T cells after COVID-19. The wider study: Overlapping spike peptides served as the stimulus for the cells. These peptides came from SARS-CoV-2 and from the common cold coronaviruses HCoV-NL63, HCoV-OC43 and HCoV-229E.

An Oncomine TCR Beta short-read assay was used to sequence the DNA from cultured CD4+ T cells. Investigators obtained genomic DNA by extraction from cultured CD4+ T cells. A single record per CDR3 protein comes from TCRdb applying MiXCR to the PCR reads. The table shows roughly 6,600 distinct CDR3 sequences, with approximately 51% occurring only once. Treatment defined: approximately nine-day PBMC culture with coronavirus spike peptide pools or control peptides (ViraFEST assay). From the unexposed donor, CD4+ T cells were collected ahead of the COVID-19 pandemic (2011-2018). Turning to this clonotype: Its antigen is currently unknown.

Per germline, CDR1 MNHEY and CDR2 SMNVEV (reference sequence). V dropped 7 bases and J dropped 5 bases, with 11 bases sitting between them. The CDR3 has 12 amino acids. The sequenced sample was CD4+ T cells from blood, cultured in vitro. The origin of this receptor is a human donor in good health. V gene TRBV27 combines with J gene TRBJ1-2; D gene uncertain. The CDR3 protein is CASIGGRYGYTF. Written as DNA, the CDR3 is TGTGCCAGCATTGGCGGGAGATATGGCTACACCTTC.